This T cell receptor (beta chain) was recovered during a study of T cells in Graves' hyperthyroidism and ophthalmopathy. Study-level results: In validation, the model predicted ophthalmopathy. These predictions came a median approximately six months before onset.

Trimming stripped 7 bases from V and 1 base from J, with 10 bases between. Looked up from germline, CDR1 is SQVTM and CDR2 is ANQGSEA. This CDR3 spans 13 amino acids. Researchers barred patients who had uncontrolled infection, other autoimmune disease, pregnancy or lactation. Diagnoses were made from clinical symptoms, serum measures (thyroxine and TRAb), thyroid ultrasound and orbital computed tomography. A roughly 10 ml volume of fresh peripheral blood provided the PBMCs. The source material, RNA transcripts, was used to amplify TCR beta CDR3 regions. HTBI primers were used for first-round RT-PCR of the TCR CDR3. TCRdb re-derived calls from the multiplex PCR reads in MiXCR, one entry per CDR3 protein. Of hundreds of thousands of distinct CDR3 sequences listed, about a sixth are singletons. A few counts support this clonotype. Antigen: not known.

Sequencing was carried out using blood. V gene TRBV29-1 combines with J gene TRBJ2-2; D ambiguous. This TCR derives from a woman under 30 with Graves' hyperthyroidism. CDR3 DNA: TGCAGCGCCGCTGACCGGAACACCGGGGAGCTGTTTTTT. This translates into CSAADRNTGELFF.